The 32 T cell receptor beta chains presented below share a single source sample, sequenced in a study of T cell responses to AZD1222 COVID-19 vaccine. Measured with immunoSEQ multiplex PCR; TCRdb has only the in-frame clones, and not every one. Here the sample spans around 150,000 clones, 90% to 95% being singletons. The starting material was peripheral blood, obtained 28 days after the second AZD1222 dose. The receptors were sampled from an adult who received the AZD1222 COVID-19 vaccine.

The rearrangement joins TRBV12-3 or TRBV12-4 to TRBJ2-2; no firm D call. The CDR3 has 13 amino acids. Trimming took off 2 bases at V and 6 bases at J, with 7 bases between the two ends. The DNA of the CDR3 is TGTGCCAGCAGTTTATTCGGTGCCGGGGAGCTGTTTTTT. Residues: CASSLFGAGELFF.

This clone appeared a few times. This chain joins TRBV11-3 and TRBJ2-1; either TRBD1 or TRBD2 may supply D (6 bases each). Germline V lookup: CDR1 SGHNT, CDR2 YENEEA. The CDR3 spans 15 residues. Trimming left V 5 bases short and J 8 bases short, with 19 bases between. The CDR3 loop reads CASSPQGKGGDEQFF. Here the CDR3 DNA reads TGTGCCAGCAGCCCTCAGGGGAAAGGAGGGGATGAGCAGTTCTTC.

The chain recombines TRBV2 with TRBJ2-1; 9 nucleotides line up with TRBD1. Germline V gene data show CDR1 as SNHLY and CDR2 as FYNNEI. V lost 5 bases and J lost 6; bases outside the gene matches: 5. CDR3 length: 14 residues. The CDR3 nucleotides read TGTGCCAGCAGTACCCGGGACAGGGTCAATGAGCAGTTCTTC. Protein sequence: CASSTRDRVNEQFF.

CDR3 amino acids: CASSLGHLTSTDTQYF. The CDR3 DNA reads as TGTGCCAGCAGCTTGGGACACCTGACTAGCACAGATACGCAGTATTTT. This chain uses TRBV5-4 with TRBJ2-3; D gene ambiguous. V was pared by 0 bases and J by 0 bases, with 11 bases between. The CDR3 is made up of 16 amino acids. The germline V gene has CDR1 SGHNT and CDR2 YYREEE (reference sequence).

The V and J genes are TRBV2 and TRBJ1-2; no reliable D call. Germline CDR1 and CDR2: SNHLY and FYNNEI. Trimming took 5 bases from V and 3 from J, leaving 13 bases between them. The CDR3 covers 14 residues. The CDR3 DNA reads as TGTGCCAGCAGTAGAACCCTTCTGTACTATGGCTACACCTTC. Protein sequence: CASSRTLLYYGYTF.

The chain couples TRBV3-1 (or the pseudogene TRBV3-2) to TRBJ2-5; D tentatively reads TRBD1 or TRBD2 (6 bases each). CDR3 length equals 13 residues. V was cut by 4 bases and J by 5 bases, with 11 bases left in between. Per the germline V gene, CDR1 is LGHDT and CDR2 is YNNKEL (reference sequence). CDR3 in amino acids: CASSLRGEETQYF. In nucleotides, the CDR3 is TGTGCCAGCAGCCTGAGGGGGGAGGAGACCCAGTACTTC.

The chain uses TRBV14 and TRBJ2-3, with unresolved D. From germline, CDR1 is SGHDN and CDR2 FVKESK. The CDR3 contains 15 residues. The V end was cut by 4 bases, the J end by 6 bases, with 17 bases between. CDR3 in amino acids: CASSRESKLGDTQYF. CDR3 nucleotides: TGTGCCAGCAGCCGTGAGTCCAAGCTGGGGGATACGCAGTATTTT.

J is TRBJ2-7 and V is TRBV12-5, with TRBD2 identical over 13 bases. Trimming at V came to 6 bases and at J to 3 bases, leaving 14 bases not matched to a gene. Germline values: CDR1 LGHNT, CDR2 FRNRAP. The CDR3 runs to 18 residues. The CDR3 nucleotides read TGTGCTAGTGGCCCCGGGACTAGCGGGGTTCGGACGGACTACGAGCAGTACTTC. It translates to CASGPGTSGVRTDYEQYF. Filled out from reference TRBV12-5 and TRBJ2-7, the complete variable domain reads DARVTQTPRHKVTEMGQEVTMRCQPILGHNTVFWYRQTMMQGLELLAYFRNRAPLDDSGMPKDRFSAEMPDATLATLKIQPSEPRDSAVYFCASGPGTSGVRTDYEQYFGPGTRLTVT.

The chain is built from TRBV15 and TRBJ2-7, with D possibly being TRBD1 (5 bases). CDR1 and CDR2 from the germline V gene are LNHNV and YYDKDF (reference sequence). V was trimmed by 1 base and J by 0 bases, leaving 16 bases between them. This CDR3 contains 17 residues. Here the CDR3 reads CATSRGRLQGSSYEQYF. As DNA, the CDR3 is TGTGCCACCAGCAGAGGACGGCTCCAGGGTTCCTCCTACGAGCAGTACTTC.

This rearrangement joins TRBV12-3 or TRBV12-4 to TRBJ1-5, with a weak D call TRBD1 (5 bases). The CDR3 consists of 13 residues. Deletions cut 4 bases from V and 5 bases from J, with 9 bases between. The CDR3 spells CASSSRDHQPQHF. CDR3 nucleotide sequence: TGTGCCAGCAGTTCCAGGGACCATCAGCCCCAGCATTTT.

The J gene is TRBJ1-2, the V gene TRBV10-3, with a possible D match to TRBD1 (6 bases). Germline V gives CDR1 ENHRY, CDR2 SYGVKD. With 0 bases removed from V and 2 bases from J, the gap between germline ends came to 10 bases. The length of the CDR3 is 15 residues. The CDR3 bases are TGTGCCATCAGTGAGTCCCGACAGGACAACTATGGCTACACCTTC. As protein: CAISESRQDNYGYTF.

The V call is TRBV29-1, the J call TRBJ1-4; 7 bases match TRBD1. The CDR3 is 16 residues long. Germline loops: CDR1 SQVTM, CDR2 ANQGSEA. V shed 7 bases, J shed 3 bases, and the junction held 14 bases outside the gene matches. The CDR3 DNA is TGCAGCGCCGAGGGGGCAGGGCGAACTGCTAATGAAAAACTGTTTTTT. Amino acid sequence: CSAEGAGRTANEKLFF.

V is TRBV29-1 and J is TRBJ1-1; D unclear. CDR3 length: 14 amino acids. In germline, CDR1 is SQVTM, CDR2 ANQGSEA. Trimming stripped 0 bases from V and 4 bases from J, with 12 bases between. The CDR3 DNA sequence: TGCAGCGTTGAAGAGGTACGGGGTGGCACTGAAGCTTTCTTT. Its protein product is CSVEEVRGGTEAFF.

Comments on this clone: The sample carries other DNA sequences with the same CDR3. The rearrangement joins TRBV7-2 to TRBJ2-1; D is perhaps TRBD2 (6 bases). CDR3 length: 16 amino acids. V was pared by 1 base and J by 3 bases, with 13 bases between. Germline CDR1 SGHTA, CDR2 FQGNSA. CDR3 region: CASSLVGAGSYNEQFF. The CDR3 DNA sequence: TGTGCCAGCAGCTTAGTAGGGGCGGGGAGCTACAATGAGCAGTTCTTC.

This chain links TRBV9 with TRBJ2-5; 8 bases are a match to TRBD2. The CDR3 sequence is 13 residues long. The germline CDR1 and CDR2 sequences are SGDLS and YYNGEE. V lost 6 bases to trimming and J lost 3 bases; unmatched junction nucleotides: 4. CDR3 protein: CASKRGGKETQYF. The CDR3 DNA reads TGTGCCAGCAAACGCGGGGGGAAAGAGACCCAGTACTTC.

V usage is TRBV7-9 and J usage is TRBJ2-5; a weak D match, TRBD1 (5 bases). Germline lookup yields CDR1 SEHNR and CDR2 FQNEAQ (reference sequence). Trimming pared 2 bases from V and 1 base from J, leaving 14 bases between. The CDR3 has 16 residues. CDR3 DNA: TGTGCCAGCAGCTTATTGGACACCGACATCCAAGAGACCCAGTACTTC. Its translation is CASSLLDTDIQETQYF. Full variable domain (outside the CDR3, taken from reference TRBV7-9 and TRBJ2-5): DTGVSQNPRHKITKRGQNVTFRCDPISEHNRLYWYRQTLGQGPEFLTYFQNEAQLEKSRLLSDRFSAERPKGSFSTLEIQRTEQGDSAMYLCASSLLDTDIQETQYFGPGTRLLVL.

This sequence joins TRBV5-4 and TRBJ1-1; 8 bases line up with TRBD1. Germline V gene sequence: CDR1 SGHNT, CDR2 YYREEE (reference sequence). V was pared by 5 bases and J by 1 base, with 4 bases of the junction left unmatched. The CDR3 extends over 14 amino acids. The CDR3 coding sequence is TGTGCCAGCAGTTTCGACAGGGGGAACACTGAAGCTTTCTTT. It yields the protein CASSFDRGNTEAFF. The whole variable domain, remainder taken from reference TRBV5-4 and TRBJ1-1, is ETGVTQSPTHLIKTRGQQVTLRCSSQSGHNTVSWYQQALGQGPQFIFQYYREEENGRGNFPPRFSGLQFPNYSSELNVNALELDDSALYLCASSFDRGNTEAFFGQGTRLTVV.

This clone has only one observation. The rearrangement joins TRBV9 to TRBJ1-2, with TRBD1 matching over 9 bases. The V segment lost 2 bases and the J segment 6 bases; nucleotides outside the gene matches: 8. Germline loops: CDR1 SGDLS, CDR2 YYNGEE. The CDR3 covers 15 residues. The CDR3 bases are TGTGCCAGCAGCGTGAAAAGGACAGGGGCGGATGGCTACACCTTC. This codes for CASSVKRTGADGYTF. Supplemented by reference TRBV9 and TRBJ1-2, the full variable domain reads DSGVTQTPKHLITATGQRVTLRCSPRSGDLSVYWYQQSLDQGLQFLIQYYNGEERAKGNILERFSAQQFPDLHSELNLSSLELGDSALYFCASSVKRTGADGYTFGSGTRLTVV.

The count of this clone is one. The genes are TRBV2 and TRBJ2-1; D remains unclear. The V gene lost 8 bases and the J gene lost 0 bases, with 11 bases spanning the gap. CDR3 size: 14 residues. From germline, CDR1 is SNHLY and CDR2 FYNNEI. The CDR3 bases are TGTGCCAGCCTGCCGGAAAGCTCCTACAATGAGCAGTTCTTC. The encoded protein is CASLPESSYNEQFF.

The V gene is TRBV12-3 or TRBV12-4, the J gene TRBJ1-2, with a tentative D call TRBD1 (5 bases). The V end was cut by 7 bases, the J end by 8 bases, with 14 bases between. The CDR3 extends over 12 amino acids. Written as DNA, the CDR3 is TGTGCCAGCACTAATAGGGGAGGAGGCTACACCTTC. It encodes CASTNRGGGYTF.

The chain uses TRBV4-1 and TRBJ2-5; no clear D gene. There are 15 residues in the CDR3. Germline lookup yields CDR1 MGHRA and CDR2 YSYEKL. The germline V and J ends were trimmed by 0 bases and 5 bases, with 13 bases remaining between them. The CDR3 DNA is TGCGCCAGCAGCCAAGATCGAGCGCTCACGGAGACCCAGTACTTC. Translation: CASSQDRALTETQYF.

The chain joins TRBV12-5 to TRBJ2-3; possible D gene TRBD2, 6 bases. The CDR3 is 14 residues long. Trimming left V 9 bases short and J 1 base short, with 14 bases between. Germline-derived CDR1 and CDR2 are LGHNT and FRNRAP. CDR3 region: CASRGDLGTDTQYF. CDR3 in DNA: TGTGCTAGCCGCGGGGACCTTGGCACAGATACGCAGTATTTT. Using reference TRBV12-5 and TRBJ2-3 for the parts outside the CDR3, the full variable domain is DARVTQTPRHKVTEMGQEVTMRCQPILGHNTVFWYRQTMMQGLELLAYFRNRAPLDDSGMPKDRFSAEMPDATLATLKIQPSEPRDSAVYFCASRGDLGTDTQYFGPGTRLTVL.

This chain links TRBV4-1 with TRBJ2-5; TRBD2 aligns across 13 bases. With V trimmed by 0 bases and J by 3 bases, 4 bases remained unmatched. CDR1 MGHRA and CDR2 YSYEKL come from the germline V gene. There are 17 residues in the CDR3. The CDR3 DNA sequence: TGCGCCAGCAGCCAAGATCAGGGACTAGCGGGGAAAGAGACCCAGTACTTC. It translates to CASSQDQGLAGKETQYF.

The V call is TRBV11-2, the J call TRBJ1-3; 7 bases map to TRBD1. The length of the CDR3 is 15 residues. With 3 bases clipped from V and 4 bases from J, the junction kept 6 bases outside the gene matches. From germline, CDR1 is SGHAT and CDR2 FQNNGV. Written as DNA, the CDR3 is TGTGCCAGCAGCTTTAACCGGGACAGCGGAAACACCATATATTTT. This encodes CASSFNRDSGNTIYF.

The chain is built from TRBV5-1 and TRBJ1-6; D is perhaps TRBD1 (6 bases). The CDR3 length is 17 residues. In germline, CDR1 is SGHRS, CDR2 YFSETQ. The V end lost 0 bases, the J end lost 5 bases, and 15 bases lay between the germline ends. The CDR3 nucleotides are TGCGCCAGCAGCTTGGCCAGCGAAGACAGGAATAATTCACCCCTCCACTTT. Translation: CASSLASEDRNNSPLHF.

CDR3 sequence reads: CASSVVTGRTEAFF. CDR3 bases: TGTGCCAGCAGCGTAGTGACGGGTCGGACTGAAGCTTTCTTT. The chain links TRBV9 to TRBJ1-1; D gene unclear. This CDR3 has 14 amino acids. Germline assignment: CDR1 SGDLS and CDR2 YYNGEE. Deletions cut 0 bases from V and 5 bases from J, with 11 bases between.

This clone was observed once. The chain carries TRBV4-1 and TRBJ2-6; D is ambiguous. V gave up 0 bases and J gave up 0 bases, with 6 bases separating them. CDR3 length: 16 amino acids. The germline V gene has CDR1 MGHRA and CDR2 YSYEKL. The CDR3, as DNA: TGCGCCAGCAGCCAAGAACTTTACTCTGGGGCCAACGTCCTGACTTTC. It codes for CASSQELYSGANVLTF.

The rearrangement uses TRBV11-2 and TRBJ2-7, with D perhaps matching TRBD2 (7 bases). Trimming left V 4 bases short and J 0 bases short, with 13 bases between. Germline V CDR1 and CDR2: SGHAT, FQNNGV. The CDR3 sequence is 15 residues long. CDR3 coding DNA: TGTGCCAGCAGCTACCGGGGGGCTCTCTCCTACGAGCAGTACTTC. Translated, it gives CASSYRGALSYEQYF.

This clone was recorded once. This rearrangement joins TRBV5-1 to TRBJ1-1; possibly TRBD1 for D (5 bases). The CDR3 is 17 residues long. Germline assignment: CDR1 SGHRS and CDR2 YFSETQ. V was pared by 2 bases and J by 0 bases, with 17 bases between. The CDR3 reads CASSFGALRGMNTEAFF. The CDR3 DNA reads TGCGCCAGCAGCTTTGGGGCCCTGAGGGGCATGAACACTGAAGCTTTCTTT.

The chain uses TRBV10-3 and TRBJ2-7; 11 bases agree with TRBD1. V trimming: 6 bases; J trimming: 0 bases; junction bases outside the gene matches: 4. Germline values: CDR1 ENHRY, CDR2 SYGVKD. The CDR3 has 15 residues. CDR3 DNA: TGTGCCATCAGGGGACAGGGGGACCCCTCCTACGAGCAGTACTTC. Translated, it gives CAIRGQGDPSYEQYF.

V usage is TRBV12-3 or TRBV12-4 and J usage is TRBJ1-5; D not resolved. The V gene lost 2 bases and the J gene lost 6 bases, with 8 bases spanning the gap. The CDR3 contains 13 residues. The CDR3, as DNA: TGTGCCAGCAGTTTAATAGAAGGTCAGCCCCAGCATTTT. As protein: CASSLIEGQPQHF.

The rearrangement links TRBV5-8 to TRBJ2-7; D is ambiguous. The CDR3 has 13 residues. Trimming cost V 0 bases and J 7 bases, with 11 bases left between them. Looked up from germline, CDR1 is SGHTS and CDR2 is YDEGEE. Here the CDR3 DNA reads TGTGCCAGCAGCTTGGAATGGTCTAGGGAGCAGTACTTC. Amino acid sequence: CASSLEWSREQYF.